This T cell receptor beta chain was obtained from a study of blood T cell repertoires in COVID-19. Repertoires were generated with immunoSEQ multiplex PCR, while TCRdb's copy carries only in-frame clones and drops some. The table has approximately 170,000 clones, about 80% seen once. The CDR3 contains 11 residues. V dropped 9 bases and J dropped 9; count of bases not matched to a gene: 3. Germline V gene sequence: CDR1 LNHDA, CDR2 SQIVND (reference sequence). Sequenced material: peripheral blood. The chain carries TRBV19 and TRBJ2-2; the match to TRBD1 covers 8 bases. This receptor was obtained from a woman older than 75 with acute or convalescent COVID-19. CDR3 bases: TGTGCCAGCGGACAGGGCAGGGAGCTGTTTTTT. Its protein product is CASGQGRELFF.